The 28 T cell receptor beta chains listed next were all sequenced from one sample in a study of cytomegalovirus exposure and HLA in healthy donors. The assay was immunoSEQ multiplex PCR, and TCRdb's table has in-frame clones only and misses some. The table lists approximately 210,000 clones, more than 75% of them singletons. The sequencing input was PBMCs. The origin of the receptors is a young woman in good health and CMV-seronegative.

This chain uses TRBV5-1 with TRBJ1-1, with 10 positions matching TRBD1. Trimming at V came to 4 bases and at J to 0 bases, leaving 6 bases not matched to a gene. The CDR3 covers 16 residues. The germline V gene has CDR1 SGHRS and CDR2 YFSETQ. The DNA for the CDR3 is TGCGCCAGCAGCACGGACAGGGGGATCTTGAACACTGAAGCTTTCTTT. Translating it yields CASSTDRGILNTEAFF.

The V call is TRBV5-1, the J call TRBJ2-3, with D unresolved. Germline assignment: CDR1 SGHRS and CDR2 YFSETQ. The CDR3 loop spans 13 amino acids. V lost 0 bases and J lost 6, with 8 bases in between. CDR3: CASSLEPGDTQYF. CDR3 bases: TGCGCCAGCAGCTTGGAACCCGGGGATACGCAGTATTTT.

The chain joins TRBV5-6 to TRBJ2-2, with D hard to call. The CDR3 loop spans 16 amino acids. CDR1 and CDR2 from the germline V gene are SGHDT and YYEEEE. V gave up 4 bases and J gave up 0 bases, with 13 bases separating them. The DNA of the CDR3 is TGTGCCAGCAGCCCTAACGTTCACGCGAACACCGGGGAGCTGTTTTTT. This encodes CASSPNVHANTGELFF.

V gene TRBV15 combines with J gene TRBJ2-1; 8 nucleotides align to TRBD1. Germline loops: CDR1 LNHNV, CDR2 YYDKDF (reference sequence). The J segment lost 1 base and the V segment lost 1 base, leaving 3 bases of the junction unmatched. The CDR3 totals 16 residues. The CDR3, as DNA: TGTGCCACCAGCAGAGTACAGGGGGGATCCTACAATGAGCAGTTCTTC. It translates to CATSRVQGGSYNEQFF. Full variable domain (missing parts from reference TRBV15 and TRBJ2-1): DAMVIQNPRYQVTQFGKPVTLSCSQTLNHNVMYWYQQKSSQAPKLLFHYYDKDFNNEADTPDNFQSRRPNTSFCFLDIRSPGLGDTAMYLCATSRVQGGSYNEQFFGPGTRLTVL.

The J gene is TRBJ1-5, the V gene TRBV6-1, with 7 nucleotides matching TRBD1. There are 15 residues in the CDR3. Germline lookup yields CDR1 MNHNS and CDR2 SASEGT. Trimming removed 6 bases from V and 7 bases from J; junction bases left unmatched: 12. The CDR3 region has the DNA TGTGCCAGCAGAGTTTTCGGACAGGCTAACCAGCCCCAGCATTTT. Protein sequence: CASRVFGQANQPQHF.

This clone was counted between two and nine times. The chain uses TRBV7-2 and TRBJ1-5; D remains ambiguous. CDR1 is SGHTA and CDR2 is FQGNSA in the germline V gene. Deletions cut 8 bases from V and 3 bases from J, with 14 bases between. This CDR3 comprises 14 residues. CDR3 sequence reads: CASSNEGFNQPQHF. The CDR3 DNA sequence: TGTGCCAGCTCAAATGAGGGCTTCAATCAGCCCCAGCATTTT.

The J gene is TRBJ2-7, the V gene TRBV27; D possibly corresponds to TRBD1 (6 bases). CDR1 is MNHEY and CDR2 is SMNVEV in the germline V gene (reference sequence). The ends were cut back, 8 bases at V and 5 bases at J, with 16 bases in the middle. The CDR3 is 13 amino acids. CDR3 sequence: CASGRQGINEQYF. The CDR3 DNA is TGTGCCAGCGGGCGGCAGGGGATAAACGAGCAGTACTTC.

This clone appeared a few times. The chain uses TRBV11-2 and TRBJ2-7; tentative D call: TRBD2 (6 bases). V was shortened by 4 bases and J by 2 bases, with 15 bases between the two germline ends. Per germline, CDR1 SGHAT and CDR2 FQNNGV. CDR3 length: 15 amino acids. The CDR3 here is CASSSDWTTTYEQYF. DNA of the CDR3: TGTGCCAGCAGCTCAGATTGGACTACCACCTACGAGCAGTACTTC.

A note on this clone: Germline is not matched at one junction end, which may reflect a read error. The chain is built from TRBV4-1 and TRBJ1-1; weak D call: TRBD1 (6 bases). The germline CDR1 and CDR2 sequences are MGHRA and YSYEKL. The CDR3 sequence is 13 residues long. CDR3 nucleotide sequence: TGCGCCAGCAGCCCTACAGGGAACTCTGAAGCTTTCTTT. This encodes CASSPTGNSEAFF.

Here the CDR3 DNA reads TGTGCCAGCAGGACTCGACTAGCGGAGAGGGAGACCCAGTACTTC. Its protein is CASRTRLAERETQYF. This chain connects TRBV6-5 to TRBJ2-5, with 9 bases that match TRBD2. Germline V gives CDR1 MNHEY, CDR2 SVGAGI. J gave up 5 bases and V 6 bases, and 10 bases lay outside the gene matches. This CDR3 comprises 15 residues.

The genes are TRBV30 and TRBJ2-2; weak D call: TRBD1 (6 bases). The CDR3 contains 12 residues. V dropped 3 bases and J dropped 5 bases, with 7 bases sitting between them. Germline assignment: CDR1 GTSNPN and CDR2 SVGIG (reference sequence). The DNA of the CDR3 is TGTGCCTGGAGCAGGGGTACCGGGGAGCTGTTTTTT. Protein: CAWSRGTGELFF.

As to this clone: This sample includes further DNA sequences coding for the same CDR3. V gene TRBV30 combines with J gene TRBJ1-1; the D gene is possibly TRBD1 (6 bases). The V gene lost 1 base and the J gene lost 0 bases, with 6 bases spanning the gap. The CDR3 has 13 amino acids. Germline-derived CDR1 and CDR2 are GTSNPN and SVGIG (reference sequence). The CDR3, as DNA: TGTGCCTGGAGTGGACAGGTGAACACTGAAGCTTTCTTT. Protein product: CAWSGQVNTEAFF.

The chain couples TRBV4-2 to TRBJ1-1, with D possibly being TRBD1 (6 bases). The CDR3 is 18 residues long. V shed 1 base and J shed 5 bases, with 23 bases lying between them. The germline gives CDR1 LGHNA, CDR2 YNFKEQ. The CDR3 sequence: CASSQGVGAVVGNTEAFF. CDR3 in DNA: TGTGCCAGCAGCCAAGGCGTGGGGGCCGTGGTGGGGAATACTGAAGCTTTCTTT.

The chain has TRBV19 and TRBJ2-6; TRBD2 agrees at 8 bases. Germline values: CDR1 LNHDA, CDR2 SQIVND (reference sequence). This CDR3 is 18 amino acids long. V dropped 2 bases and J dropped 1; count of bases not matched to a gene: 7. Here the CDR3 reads CASSIISAGVSGANVLTF. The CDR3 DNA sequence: TGTGCCAGTAGTATAATTTCAGCGGGAGTATCTGGGGCCAACGTCCTGACTTTC.

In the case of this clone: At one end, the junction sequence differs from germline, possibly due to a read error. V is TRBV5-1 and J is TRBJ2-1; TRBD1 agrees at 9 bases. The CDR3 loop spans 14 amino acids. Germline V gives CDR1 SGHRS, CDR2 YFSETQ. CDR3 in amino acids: CASSLDRGGDEQFF. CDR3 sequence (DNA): TGCGCCAGCAGTTTGGACAGGGGAGGAGATGAGCAGTTCTTC.

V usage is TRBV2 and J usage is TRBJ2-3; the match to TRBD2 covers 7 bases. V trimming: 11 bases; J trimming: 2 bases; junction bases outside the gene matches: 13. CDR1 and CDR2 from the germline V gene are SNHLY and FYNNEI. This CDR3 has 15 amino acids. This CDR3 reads CAGGRGVQPTDTQYF. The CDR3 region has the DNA TGTGCCGGGGGACGGGGGGTACAACCCACAGATACGCAGTATTTT.

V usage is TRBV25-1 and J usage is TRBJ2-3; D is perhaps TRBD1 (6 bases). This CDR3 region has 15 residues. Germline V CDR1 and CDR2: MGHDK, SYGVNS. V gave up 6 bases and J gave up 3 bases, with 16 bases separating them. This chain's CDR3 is CASRSQGMGTDTQYF. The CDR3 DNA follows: TGTGCCAGCAGATCACAGGGTATGGGGACAGATACGCAGTATTTT.

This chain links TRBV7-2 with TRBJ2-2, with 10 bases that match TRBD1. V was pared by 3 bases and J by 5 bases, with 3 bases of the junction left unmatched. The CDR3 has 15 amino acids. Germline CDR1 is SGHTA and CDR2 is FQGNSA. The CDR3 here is CASSLRTGGTGELFF. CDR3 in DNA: TGTGCCAGCAGCTTGAGGACAGGGGGGACCGGGGAGCTGTTTTTT.

The chain's CDR3 is CASTGTGNYNEQFF. The CDR3 DNA sequence: TGTGCCAGCACCGGGACAGGGAACTACAATGAGCAGTTCTTC. The chain recombines TRBV11-2 with TRBJ2-1; 9 bases fit TRBD1. This CDR3 comprises 14 residues. V shed 7 bases and J 3 bases; nucleotides not matched to a gene: 4. Germline CDR1 and CDR2: SGHAT and FQNNGV.

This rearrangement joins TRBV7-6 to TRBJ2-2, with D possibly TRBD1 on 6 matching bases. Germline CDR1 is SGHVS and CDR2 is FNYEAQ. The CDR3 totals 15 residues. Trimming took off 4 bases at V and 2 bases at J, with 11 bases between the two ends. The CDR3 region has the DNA TGTGCCAGCAGCTCGACAGGTTCCAACACCGGGGAGCTGTTTTTT. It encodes CASSSTGSNTGELFF.

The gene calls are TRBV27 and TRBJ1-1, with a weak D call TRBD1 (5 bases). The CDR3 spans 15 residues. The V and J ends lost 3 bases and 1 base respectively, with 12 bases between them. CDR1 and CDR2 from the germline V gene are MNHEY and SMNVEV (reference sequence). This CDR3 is CASSFIGGTNTEAFF. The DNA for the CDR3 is TGTGCCAGCAGTTTTATCGGGGGGACGAACACTGAAGCTTTCTTT.

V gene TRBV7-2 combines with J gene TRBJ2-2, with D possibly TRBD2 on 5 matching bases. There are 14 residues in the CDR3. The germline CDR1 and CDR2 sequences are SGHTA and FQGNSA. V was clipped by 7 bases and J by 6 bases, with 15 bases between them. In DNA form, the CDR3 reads TGTGCCAGCACCCGGGAAAAAGAATCCGGGGAGCTGTTTTTT. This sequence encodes CASTREKESGELFF.

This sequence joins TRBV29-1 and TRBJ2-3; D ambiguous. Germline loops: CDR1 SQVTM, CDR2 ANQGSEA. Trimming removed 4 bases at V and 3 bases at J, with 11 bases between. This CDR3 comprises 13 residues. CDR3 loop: CSVVKTRTDTQYF. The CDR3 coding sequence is TGCAGCGTTGTGAAAACCAGGACAGATACGCAGTATTTT.

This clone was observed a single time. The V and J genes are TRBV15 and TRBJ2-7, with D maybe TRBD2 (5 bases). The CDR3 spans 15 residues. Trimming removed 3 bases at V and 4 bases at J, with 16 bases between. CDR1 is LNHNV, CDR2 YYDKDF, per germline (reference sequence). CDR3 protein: CATSRWLERDYEQYF. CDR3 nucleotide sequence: TGTGCCACCAGCAGGTGGCTTGAGAGGGATTACGAGCAGTACTTC. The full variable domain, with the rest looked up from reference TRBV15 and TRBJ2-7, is DAMVIQNPRYQVTQFGKPVTLSCSQTLNHNVMYWYQQKSSQAPKLLFHYYDKDFNNEADTPDNFQSRRPNTSFCFLDIRSPGLGDTAMYLCATSRWLERDYEQYFGPGTRLTVT.

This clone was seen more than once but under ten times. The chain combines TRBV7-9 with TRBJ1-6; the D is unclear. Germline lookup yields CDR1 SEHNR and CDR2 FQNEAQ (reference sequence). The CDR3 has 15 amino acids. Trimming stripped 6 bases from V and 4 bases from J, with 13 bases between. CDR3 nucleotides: TGTGCCAGCAGTCCACCGGGAGATTATAATTCACCCCTCCACTTT. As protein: CASSPPGDYNSPLHF.

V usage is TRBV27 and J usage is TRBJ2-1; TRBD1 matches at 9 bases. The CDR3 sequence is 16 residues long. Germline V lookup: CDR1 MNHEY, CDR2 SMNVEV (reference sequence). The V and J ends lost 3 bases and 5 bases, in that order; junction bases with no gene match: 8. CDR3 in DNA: TGTGCCAGCAGTTTCCTCGGGACAGGGTACGACAATGAGCAGTTCTTC. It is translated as CASSFLGTGYDNEQFF.

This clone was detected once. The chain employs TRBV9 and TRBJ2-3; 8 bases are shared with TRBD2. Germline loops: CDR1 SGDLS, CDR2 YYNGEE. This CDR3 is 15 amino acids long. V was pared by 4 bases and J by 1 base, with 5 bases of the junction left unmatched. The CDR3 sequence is CASSLAAGGTDTQYF. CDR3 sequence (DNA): TGTGCCAGCAGCTTAGCAGCGGGAGGCACAGATACGCAGTATTTT.

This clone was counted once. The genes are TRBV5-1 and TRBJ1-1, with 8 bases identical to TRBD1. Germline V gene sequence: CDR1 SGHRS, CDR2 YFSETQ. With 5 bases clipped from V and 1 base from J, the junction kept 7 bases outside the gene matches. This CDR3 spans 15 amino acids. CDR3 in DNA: TGCGCCAGCAGGACTGCGGGACAGGAGAACACTGAAGCTTTCTTT. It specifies CASRTAGQENTEAFF.